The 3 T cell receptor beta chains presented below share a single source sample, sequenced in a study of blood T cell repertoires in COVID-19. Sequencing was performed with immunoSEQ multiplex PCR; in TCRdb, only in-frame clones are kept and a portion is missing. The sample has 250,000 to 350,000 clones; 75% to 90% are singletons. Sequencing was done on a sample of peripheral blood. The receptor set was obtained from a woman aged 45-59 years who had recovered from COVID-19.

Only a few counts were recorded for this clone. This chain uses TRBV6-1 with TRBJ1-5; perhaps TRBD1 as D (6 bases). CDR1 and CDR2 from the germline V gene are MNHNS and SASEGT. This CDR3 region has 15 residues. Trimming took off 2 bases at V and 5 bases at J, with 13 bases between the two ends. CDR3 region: CASSENEGVHQPQHF. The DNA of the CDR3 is TGTGCCAGCAGTGAAAATGAGGGGGTTCATCAGCCCCAGCATTTT.

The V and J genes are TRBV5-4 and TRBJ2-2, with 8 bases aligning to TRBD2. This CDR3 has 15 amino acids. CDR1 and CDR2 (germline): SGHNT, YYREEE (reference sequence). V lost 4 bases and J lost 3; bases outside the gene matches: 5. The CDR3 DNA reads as TGTGCCAGCAGCCGGCCGCGGGGGGACACCGGGGAGCTGTTTTTT. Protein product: CASSRPRGDTGELFF.

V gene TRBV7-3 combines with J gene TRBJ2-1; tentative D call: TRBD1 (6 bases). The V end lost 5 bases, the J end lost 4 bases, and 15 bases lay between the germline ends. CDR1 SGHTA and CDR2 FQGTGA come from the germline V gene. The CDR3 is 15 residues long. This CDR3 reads CASSKNRVEYNEQFF. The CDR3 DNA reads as TGTGCCAGCAGCAAAAACAGGGTTGAATACAATGAGCAGTTCTTC.